A single sample is the source of the 23 T cell receptor beta chains below, sequenced in a study of response to subunit inactivated influenza vaccine. TCRdb analysed the RT-PCR reads with MiXCR anew, one entry per CDR3 protein. The data hold more than 150,000 distinct CDR3 sequences, with approximately 9.2% observed a single time. The specimen comprised non-naive T cells sorted from PBMCs, sampled on the day of vaccination. The receptors stem from a man in his fifties who received an inactivated influenza vaccine.

V is TRBV10-3 and J is TRBJ1-2, with D perhaps TRBD1 (6 bases). CDR1 and CDR2 (germline): ENHRY, SYGVKD. This CDR3 contains 14 residues. The germline V and J ends were trimmed by 3 bases and 2 bases, with 10 bases remaining between them. CDR3 in amino acids: CAISDTQGNYGYTF. The CDR3 bases are TGTGCCATCAGTGATACCCAGGGGAACTATGGCTACACCTTC.

This clonotype was counted a few times. As DNA, the CDR3 is TGTGCCAGCAGCCCAGGGACAGTCACAGATACGCAGTATTTT. Translation: CASSPGTVTDTQYF. V usage is TRBV11-3 and J usage is TRBJ2-3; 7 nucleotides line up with TRBD1. CDR1 is SGHNT, CDR2 YENEEA, per germline. This CDR3 contains 14 residues. The V and J ends lost 5 bases and 2 bases, in that order; junction bases with no gene match: 4.

The rearrangement uses TRBV5-5 and TRBJ1-1, with 10 bases that match TRBD1. CDR1 SGHKS and CDR2 YYEKEE come from the germline V gene (reference sequence). V trimming: 3 bases; J trimming: 0 bases; junction bases outside the gene matches: 2. This CDR3 is 15 amino acids long. The CDR3 spells CASSWGQGMNTEAFF. The CDR3 DNA is TGTGCCAGCAGCTGGGGACAGGGGATGAACACTGAAGCTTTCTTT.

This clonotype has more than one count but fewer than ten. The V and J genes are TRBV7-3 and TRBJ2-7, with D possibly matching TRBD1 (6 bases). CDR3 length: 13 residues. V lost 8 bases and J lost 1, with 12 bases in between. Germline assignment: CDR1 SGHTA and CDR2 FQGTGA. CDR3 region: CASRLTGSYEQYF. The DNA for the CDR3 is TGTGCCAGCCGACTTACAGGGTCCTACGAGCAGTACTTC.

This clonotype has a count of ten or more. The chain carries TRBV6-1 and TRBJ2-2; tentative D call: TRBD2 (6 bases). The CDR3 is made up of 17 amino acids. Germline lookup yields CDR1 MNHNS and CDR2 SASEGT. Trimming shortened V by 8 bases and J by 3 bases, and 22 bases separated the two germline ends. CDR3 sequence: CASSDPRELKHTGELFF. The CDR3 DNA reads TGTGCCAGCTCCGACCCCCGGGAGTTAAAGCACACCGGGGAGCTGTTTTTT.

V and J are TRBV6-2 or TRBV6-3 and TRBJ2-7; no clear D gene. The CDR3 has 11 residues. V lost 6 bases to trimming and J lost 3 bases, with 6 bases between them. Germline CDR1 reads MNHEY; CDR2 reads SVGEGT. DNA of the CDR3: TGTGCCAGCAGCGACATCTACGAGCAGTACTTC. It encodes CASSDIYEQYF.

The V and J genes are TRBV10-3 and TRBJ2-1; D remains unclear. Germline V gene sequence: CDR1 ENHRY, CDR2 SYGVKD. Deletions cut 2 bases from V and 3 bases from J, with 20 bases between. The CDR3 contains 18 residues. CDR3 amino acids: CAISERVVKVLNYNEQFF. The CDR3 DNA sequence: TGTGCCATCAGTGAGAGGGTGGTTAAGGTTCTGAACTACAATGAGCAGTTCTTC.

This clonotype was counted ten times or more. The chain combines TRBV30 with TRBJ2-1; D is unresolved. The V gene lost 3 bases and the J gene lost 7 bases, with 10 bases spanning the gap. Germline CDR1 and CDR2: GTSNPN and SVGIG (reference sequence). The CDR3 runs to 12 residues. In nucleotides, the CDR3 is TGTGCCTGGAGAGGCTTTGTTAATGAGCAGTTCTTC. This gives the protein CAWRGFVNEQFF. The complete variable domain, with remaining parts taken from reference TRBV30 and TRBJ2-1, reads SQTIHQWPATLVQPVGSPLSLECTVEGTSNPNLYWYRQAAGRGLQLLFYSVGIGQISSEVPQNLSASRPQDRQFILSSKKLLLSDSGFYLCAWRGFVNEQFFGPGTRLTVL.

This clonotype was detected a few times. Here the CDR3 reads CSVGQGMENEQYF. CDR3 bases: TGCAGCGTTGGTCAGGGAATGGAAAACGAGCAGTACTTC. V gene TRBV29-1 combines with J gene TRBJ2-7; D possibly corresponds to TRBD1 (5 bases). The germline V gene encodes CDR1 SQVTM and CDR2 ANQGSEA. Trimming pared 4 bases from V and 5 bases from J, leaving 15 bases between. This CDR3 region has 13 residues.

The chain joins TRBV28 to TRBJ2-2; D not certain. V lost 5 bases and J lost 6, with 22 bases in between. Germline V gene sequence: CDR1 MDHEN, CDR2 SYDVKM. This CDR3 has 17 amino acids. The CDR3 bases are TGTGCCAGCAGTCCGCCCCAAGGTTTGCGCTCCGCCGGGGAGCTGTTTTTT. Translating gives CASSPPQGLRSAGELFF.

The table lists this clonotype with a few counts. The chain is built from TRBV20-1 and TRBJ1-5; no clear D gene. Trimming shortened V by 6 bases and J by 1 base, and 10 bases separated the two germline ends. Per the germline V gene, CDR1 is DFQATT and CDR2 is SNEGSKA (reference sequence). The length of the CDR3 is 13 residues. This chain's CDR3 is CSALGPSNQPQHF. The CDR3 nucleotides are TGCAGTGCGCTAGGCCCAAGCAATCAGCCCCAGCATTTT.

In this sample, this clonotype turned up many times. The J gene is TRBJ1-4, the V gene TRBV20-1; D gene ambiguous. V was trimmed by 0 bases and J by 8 bases, leaving 13 bases between them. CDR1 DFQATT and CDR2 SNEGSKA come from the germline V gene (reference sequence). The CDR3 length is 14 residues. This chain's CDR3 is CSARDSRPEEKLFF. The CDR3 DNA sequence: TGCAGTGCTAGAGATAGCAGGCCTGAAGAAAAACTGTTTTTT.

The chain links TRBV5-6 to TRBJ2-3; D is perhaps TRBD1 or TRBD2 (5 bases each). V lost 4 bases, J lost 2 bases, and 17 bases lay in between. CDR1 and CDR2 from the germline V gene are SGHDT and YYEEEE. The CDR3 is 16 residues long. The CDR3 region is CASSTIDGTHTDTQYF. CDR3 nucleotide sequence: TGTGCCAGCAGCACCATTGACGGGACGCACACAGATACGCAGTATTTT.

The V and J genes are TRBV7-9 and TRBJ2-1; D gene ambiguous. CDR1 is SEHNR, CDR2 FQNEAQ, per germline (reference sequence). This CDR3 is built from 13 residues. The germline V and J ends were trimmed by 4 bases and 6 bases, with 10 bases remaining between them. CDR3 loop: CASSWSSGNEQFF. The DNA for the CDR3 is TGTGCCAGCAGCTGGTCATCCGGCAATGAGCAGTTCTTC.

The genes are TRBV12-3 or TRBV12-4 and TRBJ2-7; 9 bases line up with TRBD1. Unmatched junction bases numbered 5, after V lost 3 bases and J lost 5 bases. This CDR3 contains 14 residues. The DNA of the CDR3 is TGTGCCAGCAGTTTTGGGGGGACAGGGCACGAGCAGTACTTC. It codes for CASSFGGTGHEQYF.

There are a few counts of this clonotype. The chain combines TRBV7-6 with TRBJ1-5; D remains unclear. The germline V gene has CDR1 SGHVS and CDR2 FNYEAQ. V was trimmed by 2 bases and J by 9 bases, leaving 11 bases between them. This CDR3 is built from 13 residues. Here the CDR3 DNA reads TGTGCCAGCAGCTTACGGGTCTTTGGGCCCCAGCATTTT. This codes for CASSLRVFGPQHF.

This clonotype was seen more than once but under ten times. This chain links TRBV7-8 with TRBJ1-1, with 10 bases matching TRBD1. J gave up 1 base and V 3 bases, and 2 bases lay outside the gene matches. Germline assignment: CDR1 SGHVS and CDR2 FQNEAQ. This CDR3 has 15 residues. The CDR3 region has the DNA TGTGCCAGCAGCTTGGGACAGGGGACGAACACTGAAGCTTTCTTT. As protein: CASSLGQGTNTEAFF. The variable domain in full, completed from reference TRBV7-8 and TRBJ1-1, reads GAGVSQSPRYKVAKRGQDVALRCDPISGHVSLFWYQQALGQGPEFLTYFQNEAQLDKSGLPSDRFFAERPEGSVSTLKIQRTQQEDSAVYLCASSLGQGTNTEAFFGQGTRLTVV.

This clonotype came up a few times. The chain joins TRBV10-1 to TRBJ2-2, with 9 bases that match TRBD1. V was pared by 0 bases and J by 5 bases, with 4 bases of the junction left unmatched. The CDR3 consists of 16 residues. Germline CDR1 WNHNN, CDR2 SYGVQD (reference sequence). DNA for the CDR3: TGCGCCAGCAGTGAGTCCCCGGGACAGGGAACCGGGGAGCTGTTTTTT. Translating it yields CASSESPGQGTGELFF.

This clonotype has just a few counts. J is TRBJ2-7 and V is TRBV12-3 or TRBV12-4; 7 bases map to TRBD1. The CDR3 extends over 17 amino acids. V dropped 4 bases and J dropped 3; count of bases not matched to a gene: 15. The DNA of the CDR3 is TGTGCCAGCAGTTCCTCTCCCGGCTCAGGGACAGACTACGAGCAGTACTTC. It encodes CASSSSPGSGTDYEQYF.

The chain is built from TRBV4-1 and TRBJ2-3; 7 positions agree with TRBD2. In germline, CDR1 is MGHRA, CDR2 YSYEKL. The CDR3 is 15 amino acids. J was trimmed by 2 bases and V by 1 base; bases with no gene match: 3. For the CDR3, the DNA is TGCGCCAGCAGCCAAGCGCTAGCGGTCACAGATACGCAGTATTTT. This gives the protein CASSQALAVTDTQYF.

The chain is built from TRBV19 and TRBJ2-5; TRBD1 matches at 9 bases. V trimming: 5 bases; J trimming: 4 bases; junction bases outside the gene matches: 11. This CDR3 region has 16 residues. Per the germline V gene, CDR1 is LNHDA and CDR2 is SQIVND (reference sequence). This CDR3 reads CASSWGRDRERETQYF. In DNA, the CDR3 is TGTGCCAGTAGTTGGGGAAGGGACAGGGAGAGAGAGACCCAGTACTTC. Using reference TRBV19 and TRBJ2-5 for the parts outside the CDR3, the full variable domain is DGGITQSPKYLFRKEGQNVTLSCEQNLNHDAMYWYRQDPGQGLRLIYYSQIVNDFQKGDIAEGYSVSREKKESFPLTVTSAQKNPTAFYLCASSWGRDRERETQYFGPGTRLLVL.

This clonotype was observed many times. V and J are TRBV29-1 and TRBJ2-2, with no clear D. Germline V gene data show CDR1 as SQVTM and CDR2 as ANQGSEA. This CDR3 spans 11 amino acids. The V end was cut by 6 bases, the J end by 5 bases, with 7 bases between. CDR3 loop: CSVPSTGELFF. The CDR3, as DNA: TGCAGCGTCCCAAGTACCGGGGAGCTGTTTTTT.

The J gene is TRBJ1-1, the V gene TRBV14; D remains ambiguous. The V gene's germline CDR1 is SGHDN and CDR2 FVKESK. V lost 1 base, J lost 4 bases, and 13 bases lay in between. The CDR3 is 15 amino acids. The CDR3 is CASSQGRQMTTEAFF. The CDR3 DNA reads TGTGCCAGCAGCCAAGGCCGGCAGATGACCACTGAAGCTTTCTTT.